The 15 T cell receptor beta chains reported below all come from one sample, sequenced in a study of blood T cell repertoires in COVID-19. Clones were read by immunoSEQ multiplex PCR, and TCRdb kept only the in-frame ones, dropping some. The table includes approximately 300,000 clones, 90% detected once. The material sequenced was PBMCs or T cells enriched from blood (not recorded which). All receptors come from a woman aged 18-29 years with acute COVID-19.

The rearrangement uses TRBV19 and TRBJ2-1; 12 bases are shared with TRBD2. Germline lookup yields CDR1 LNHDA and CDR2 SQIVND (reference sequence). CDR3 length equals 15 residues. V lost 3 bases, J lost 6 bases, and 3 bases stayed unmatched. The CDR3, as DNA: TGTGCCAGTAGTATGACTAGCGGGAGCTCCAATGAGCAGTTCTTC. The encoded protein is CASSMTSGSSNEQFF.

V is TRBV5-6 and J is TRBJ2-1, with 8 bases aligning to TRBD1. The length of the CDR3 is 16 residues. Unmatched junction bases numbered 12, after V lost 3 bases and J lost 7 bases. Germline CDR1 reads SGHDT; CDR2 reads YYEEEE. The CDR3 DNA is TGTGCCAGCAGCTCTTTGACAGGGGCGTTTTTGAATGAGCAGTTCTTC. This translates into CASSSLTGAFLNEQFF.

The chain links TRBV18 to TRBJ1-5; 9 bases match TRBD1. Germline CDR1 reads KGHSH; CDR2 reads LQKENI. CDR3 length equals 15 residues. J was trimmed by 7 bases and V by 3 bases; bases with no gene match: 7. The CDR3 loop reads CASSPQQGAKQPQHF. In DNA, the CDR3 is TGTGCCAGCTCACCTCAACAGGGGGCTAAGCAGCCCCAGCATTTT.

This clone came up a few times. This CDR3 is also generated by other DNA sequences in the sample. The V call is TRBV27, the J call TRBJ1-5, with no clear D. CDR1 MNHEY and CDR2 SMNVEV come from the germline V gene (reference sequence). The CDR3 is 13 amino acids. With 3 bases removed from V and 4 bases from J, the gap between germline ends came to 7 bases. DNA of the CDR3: TGTGCCAGCAGTTTCAACAGTAATCAGCCCCAGCATTTT. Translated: CASSFNSNQPQHF.

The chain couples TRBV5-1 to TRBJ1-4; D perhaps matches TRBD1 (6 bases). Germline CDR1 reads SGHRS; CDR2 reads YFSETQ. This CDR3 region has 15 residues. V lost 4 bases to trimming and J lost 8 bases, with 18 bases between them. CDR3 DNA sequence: TGCGCCAGCAGCGAACCGACGACAGGCAAAGAAAAACTGTTTTTT. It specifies CASSEPTTGKEKLFF.

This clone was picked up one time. CDR3 sequence: CASSHTGEPSRNEKLFF. The CDR3 DNA reads as TGTGCCAGCAGTCATACAGGGGAGCCCAGCAGGAATGAAAAACTGTTTTTT. V gene TRBV6-6 combines with J gene TRBJ1-4, with 7 bases aligning to TRBD1. The germline V gene has CDR1 MNHNY and CDR2 SVGAGI (reference sequence). Trimming removed 5 bases from V and 5 bases from J; junction bases left unmatched: 14. This CDR3 comprises 17 residues.

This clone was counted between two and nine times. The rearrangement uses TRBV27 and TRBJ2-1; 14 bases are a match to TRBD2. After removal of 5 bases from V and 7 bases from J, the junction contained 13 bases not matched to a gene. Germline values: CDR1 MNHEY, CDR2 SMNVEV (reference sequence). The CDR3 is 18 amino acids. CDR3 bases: TGTGCCAGCAGTAGTCCGGGACTAGCGGGAGTTCAGAGGAATGAGCAGTTCTTC. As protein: CASSSPGLAGVQRNEQFF.

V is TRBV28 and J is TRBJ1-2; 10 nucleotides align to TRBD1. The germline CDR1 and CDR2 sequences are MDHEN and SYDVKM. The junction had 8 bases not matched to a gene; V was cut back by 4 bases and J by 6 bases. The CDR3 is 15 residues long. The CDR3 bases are TGTGCCAGCAGTTCACCCTTGACAGGGGGCAATGGCTACACCTTC. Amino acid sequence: CASSSPLTGGNGYTF.

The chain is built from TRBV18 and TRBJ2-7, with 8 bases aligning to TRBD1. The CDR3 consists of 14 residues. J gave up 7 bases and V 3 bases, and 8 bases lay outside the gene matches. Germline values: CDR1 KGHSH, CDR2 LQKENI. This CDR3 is CASSPGQASGEQYF. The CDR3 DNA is TGTGCCAGCTCACCGGGACAGGCATCGGGTGAGCAGTACTTC.

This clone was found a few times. The CDR3 DNA reads TGTGCCAGCTCACCGCCTGGACAGGGGTATTCTGAAGCTTTCTTT. Its protein product is CASSPPGQGYSEAFF. V usage is TRBV18 and J usage is TRBJ1-1, with 9 bases identical to TRBD1. Germline-derived CDR1 and CDR2 are KGHSH and LQKENI. The trim removed 3 bases at V and 6 bases at J, leaving 8 bases unmatched. The CDR3 contains 15 residues.

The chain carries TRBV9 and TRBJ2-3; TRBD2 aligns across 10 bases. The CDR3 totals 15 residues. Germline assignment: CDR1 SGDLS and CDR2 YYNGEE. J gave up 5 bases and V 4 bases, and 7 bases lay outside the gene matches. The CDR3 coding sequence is TGTGCCAGCAGCCTGTCTAGCGGGGGAGAAGATACGCAGTATTTT. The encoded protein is CASSLSSGGEDTQYF.

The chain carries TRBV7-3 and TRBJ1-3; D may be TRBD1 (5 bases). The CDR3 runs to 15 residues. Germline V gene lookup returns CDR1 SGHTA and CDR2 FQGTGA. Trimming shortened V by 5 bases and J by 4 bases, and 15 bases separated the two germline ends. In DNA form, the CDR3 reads TGTGCCAGCAGCCCAGGTGGGGCATCGGGAAACACCATATATTTT. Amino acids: CASSPGGASGNTIYF.

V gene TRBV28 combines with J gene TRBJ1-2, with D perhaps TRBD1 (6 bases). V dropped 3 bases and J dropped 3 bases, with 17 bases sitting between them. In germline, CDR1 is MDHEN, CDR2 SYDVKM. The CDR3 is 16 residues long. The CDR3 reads CASSFRRGGGYYGYTF. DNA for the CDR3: TGTGCCAGCAGTTTCAGGAGGGGAGGGGGATACTATGGCTACACCTTC.

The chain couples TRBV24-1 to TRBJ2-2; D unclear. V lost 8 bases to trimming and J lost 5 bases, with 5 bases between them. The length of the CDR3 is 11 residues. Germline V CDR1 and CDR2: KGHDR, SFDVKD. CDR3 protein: CATMETGELFF. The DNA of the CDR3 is TGTGCCACCATGGAGACCGGGGAGCTGTTTTTT.

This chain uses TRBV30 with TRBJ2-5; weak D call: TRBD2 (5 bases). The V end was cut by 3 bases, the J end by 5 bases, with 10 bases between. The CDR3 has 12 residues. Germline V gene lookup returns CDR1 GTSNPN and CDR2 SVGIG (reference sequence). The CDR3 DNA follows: TGTGCCTGGAGGACCGGGATGGAGACCCAGTACTTC. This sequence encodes CAWRTGMETQYF. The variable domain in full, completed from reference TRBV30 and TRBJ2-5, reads SQTIHQWPATLVQPVGSPLSLECTVEGTSNPNLYWYRQAAGRGLQLLFYSVGIGQISSEVPQNLSASRPQDRQFILSSKKLLLSDSGFYLCAWRTGMETQYFGPGTRLLVL.